The source of this T cell receptor (beta chain) is a study of T-cell reconstitution after alpha-beta-depleted transplantation in children. Unique molecular identifiers were incorporated into the prepared TCRbeta library. From the PCR reads, TCRdb called clonotypes with MiXCR, one entry per CDR3 protein. The table records 380,000 or so distinct CDR3 sequences, roughly 14% of them present only once. In germline, CDR1 is MNHEY, CDR2 SMNVEV (reference sequence). The CDR3 loop spans 16 amino acids. V lost 0 bases and J lost 3; bases outside the gene matches: 5. The receptor was isolated from a human donor who donated a stem cell graft to a child with Fanconi anemia. The source material was PBMCs, sampled from the stem cell graft. This chain links TRBV27 with TRBJ2-1, with 7 bases that match TRBD1. The CDR3 loop reads CASSLSVGDSYNEQFF. The CDR3 DNA follows: TGTGCCAGCAGTTTATCGGTGGGGGACAGCTACAATGAGCAGTTCTTC.